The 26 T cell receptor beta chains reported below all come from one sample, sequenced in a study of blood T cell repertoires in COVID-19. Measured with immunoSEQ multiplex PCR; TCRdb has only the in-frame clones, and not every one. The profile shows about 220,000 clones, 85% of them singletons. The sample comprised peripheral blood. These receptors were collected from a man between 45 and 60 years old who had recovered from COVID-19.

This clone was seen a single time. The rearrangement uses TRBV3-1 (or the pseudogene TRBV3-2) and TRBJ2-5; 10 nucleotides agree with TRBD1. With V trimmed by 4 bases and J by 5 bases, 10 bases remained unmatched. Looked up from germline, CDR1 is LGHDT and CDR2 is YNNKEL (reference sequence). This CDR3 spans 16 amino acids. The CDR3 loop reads CASSPLGTGVEETQYF. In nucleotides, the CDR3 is TGTGCCAGCAGCCCCTTGGGGACAGGGGTTGAGGAGACCCAGTACTTC.

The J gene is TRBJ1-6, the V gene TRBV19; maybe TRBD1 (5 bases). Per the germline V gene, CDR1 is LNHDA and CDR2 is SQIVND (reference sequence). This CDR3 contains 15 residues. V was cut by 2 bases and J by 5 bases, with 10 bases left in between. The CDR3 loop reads CASSIQGRNNSPLHF. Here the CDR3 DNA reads TGTGCCAGTAGTATACAGGGAAGGAATAATTCACCCCTCCACTTT. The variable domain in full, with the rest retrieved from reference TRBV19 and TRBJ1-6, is DGGITQSPKYLFRKEGQNVTLSCEQNLNHDAMYWYRQDPGQGLRLIYYSQIVNDFQKGDIAEGYSVSREKKESFPLTVTSAQKNPTAFYLCASSIQGRNNSPLHFGNGTRLTVT.

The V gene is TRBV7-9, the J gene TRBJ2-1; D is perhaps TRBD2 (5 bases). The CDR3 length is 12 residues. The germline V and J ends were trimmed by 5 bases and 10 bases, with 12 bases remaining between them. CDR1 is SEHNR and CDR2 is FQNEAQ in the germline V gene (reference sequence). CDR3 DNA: TGTGCCAGCAGCCTCGAGGGTATCGAGCAGTTCTTC. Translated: CASSLEGIEQFF.

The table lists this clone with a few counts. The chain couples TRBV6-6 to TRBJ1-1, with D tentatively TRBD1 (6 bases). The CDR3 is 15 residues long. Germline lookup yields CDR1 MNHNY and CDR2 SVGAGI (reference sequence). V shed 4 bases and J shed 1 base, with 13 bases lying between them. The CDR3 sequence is CASSSGQWGNTEAFF. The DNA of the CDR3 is TGTGCCAGCAGTTCCGGACAGTGGGGGAACACTGAAGCTTTCTTT.

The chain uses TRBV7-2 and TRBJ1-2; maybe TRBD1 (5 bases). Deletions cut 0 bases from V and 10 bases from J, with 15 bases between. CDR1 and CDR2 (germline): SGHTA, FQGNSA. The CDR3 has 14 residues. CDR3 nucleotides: TGTGCCAGCAGCTTAGCTGCAGGGATAGAGGCCTACACCTTC. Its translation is CASSLAAGIEAYTF.

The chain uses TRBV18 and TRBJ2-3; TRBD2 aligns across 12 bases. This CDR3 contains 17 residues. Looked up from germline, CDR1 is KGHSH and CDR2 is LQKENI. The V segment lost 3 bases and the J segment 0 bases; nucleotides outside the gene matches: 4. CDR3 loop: CASSPASGRGSTDTQYF. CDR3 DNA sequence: TGTGCCAGCTCACCTGCTAGCGGGAGGGGAAGCACAGATACGCAGTATTTT.

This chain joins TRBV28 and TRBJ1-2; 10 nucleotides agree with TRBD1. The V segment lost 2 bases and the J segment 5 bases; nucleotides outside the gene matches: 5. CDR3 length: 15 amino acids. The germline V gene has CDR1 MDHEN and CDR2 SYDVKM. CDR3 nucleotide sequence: TGTGCCAGCAGTTTAGGCGGGACAGGGGCATATGGCTACACCTTC. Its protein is CASSLGGTGAYGYTF.

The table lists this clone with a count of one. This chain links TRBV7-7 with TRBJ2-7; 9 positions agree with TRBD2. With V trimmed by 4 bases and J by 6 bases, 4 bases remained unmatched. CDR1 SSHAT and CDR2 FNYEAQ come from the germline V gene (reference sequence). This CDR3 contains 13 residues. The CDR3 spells CASSSVAGAEQYF. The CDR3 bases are TGTGCCAGCAGCTCGGTAGCGGGAGCCGAGCAGTACTTC.

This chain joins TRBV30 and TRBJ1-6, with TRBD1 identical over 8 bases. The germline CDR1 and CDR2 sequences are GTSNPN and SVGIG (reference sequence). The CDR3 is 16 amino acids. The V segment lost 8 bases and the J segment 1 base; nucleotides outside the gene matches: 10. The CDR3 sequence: CAGTGPRGSYNSPLHF. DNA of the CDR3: TGTGCCGGGACAGGTCCGCGTGGATCCTATAATTCACCCCTCCACTTT.

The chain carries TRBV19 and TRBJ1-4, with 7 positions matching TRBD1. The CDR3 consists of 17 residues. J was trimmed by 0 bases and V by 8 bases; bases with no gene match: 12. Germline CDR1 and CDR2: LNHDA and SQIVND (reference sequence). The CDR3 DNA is TGTGCCAGTCAAGGGGGCACTTACCTTGCAACTAATGAAAAACTGTTTTTT. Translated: CASQGGTYLATNEKLFF. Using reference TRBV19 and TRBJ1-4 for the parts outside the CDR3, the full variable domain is DGGITQSPKYLFRKEGQNVTLSCEQNLNHDAMYWYRQDPGQGLRLIYYSQIVNDFQKGDIAEGYSVSREKKESFPLTVTSAQKNPTAFYLCASQGGTYLATNEKLFFGSGTQLSVL.

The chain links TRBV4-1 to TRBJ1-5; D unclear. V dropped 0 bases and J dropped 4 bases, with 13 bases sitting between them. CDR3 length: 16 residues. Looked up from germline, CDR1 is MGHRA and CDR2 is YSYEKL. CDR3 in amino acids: CASSQDPVSTNQPQHF. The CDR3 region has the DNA TGCGCCAGCAGCCAAGATCCCGTTTCGACAAATCAGCCCCAGCATTTT.

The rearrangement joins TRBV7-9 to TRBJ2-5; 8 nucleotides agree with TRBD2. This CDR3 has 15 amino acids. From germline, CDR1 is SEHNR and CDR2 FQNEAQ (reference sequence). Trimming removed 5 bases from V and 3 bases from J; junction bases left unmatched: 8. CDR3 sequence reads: CASSPGGRVEETQYF. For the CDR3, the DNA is TGTGCCAGCAGCCCGGGGGGGAGAGTTGAAGAGACCCAGTACTTC.

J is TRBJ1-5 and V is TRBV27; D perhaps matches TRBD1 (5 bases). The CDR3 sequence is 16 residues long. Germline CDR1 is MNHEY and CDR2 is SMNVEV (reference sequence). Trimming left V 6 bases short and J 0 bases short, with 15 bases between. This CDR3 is CASSPLGAHSNQPQHF. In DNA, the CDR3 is TGTGCCAGCAGCCCCCTTGGGGCTCATAGCAATCAGCCCCAGCATTTT.

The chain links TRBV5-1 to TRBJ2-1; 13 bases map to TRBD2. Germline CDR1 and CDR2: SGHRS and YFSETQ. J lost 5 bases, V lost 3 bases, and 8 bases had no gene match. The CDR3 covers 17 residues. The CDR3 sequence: CASSSRSTSGRHNEQFF. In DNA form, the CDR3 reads TGCGCCAGCAGCTCCCGTTCGACTAGCGGGAGGCACAATGAGCAGTTCTTC.

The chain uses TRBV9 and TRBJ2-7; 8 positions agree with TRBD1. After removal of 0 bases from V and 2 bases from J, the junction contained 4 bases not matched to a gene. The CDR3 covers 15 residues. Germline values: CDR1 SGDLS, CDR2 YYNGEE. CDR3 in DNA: TGTGCCAGCAGCGTAGGGGGACAGGCCACCTACGAGCAGTACTTC. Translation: CASSVGGQATYEQYF. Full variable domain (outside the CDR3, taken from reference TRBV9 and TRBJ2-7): DSGVTQTPKHLITATGQRVTLRCSPRSGDLSVYWYQQSLDQGLQFLIQYYNGEERAKGNILERFSAQQFPDLHSELNLSSLELGDSALYFCASSVGGQATYEQYFGPGTRLTVT.

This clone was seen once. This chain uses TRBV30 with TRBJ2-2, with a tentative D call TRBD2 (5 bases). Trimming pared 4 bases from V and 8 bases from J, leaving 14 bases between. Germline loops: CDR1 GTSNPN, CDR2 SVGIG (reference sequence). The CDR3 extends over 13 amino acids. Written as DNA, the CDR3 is TGTGCCTGGACAGTTTTCCGGGGAGGGGAGCTGTTTTTT. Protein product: CAWTVFRGGELFF.

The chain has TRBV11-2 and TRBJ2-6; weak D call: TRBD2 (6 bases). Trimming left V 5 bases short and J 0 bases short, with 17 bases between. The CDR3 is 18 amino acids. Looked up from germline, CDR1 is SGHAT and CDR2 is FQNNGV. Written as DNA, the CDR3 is TGTGCCAGCAGCCGACTTGCGGCGGGAAGCTCTGGGGCCAACGTCCTGACTTTC. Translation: CASSRLAAGSSGANVLTF.

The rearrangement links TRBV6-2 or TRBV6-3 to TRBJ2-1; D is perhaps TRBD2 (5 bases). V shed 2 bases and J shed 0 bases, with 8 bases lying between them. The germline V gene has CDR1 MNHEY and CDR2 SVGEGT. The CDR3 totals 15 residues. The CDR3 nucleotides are TGTGCCAGCAGTTACCGGGGATCCTCCTACAATGAGCAGTTCTTC. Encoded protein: CASSYRGSSYNEQFF.

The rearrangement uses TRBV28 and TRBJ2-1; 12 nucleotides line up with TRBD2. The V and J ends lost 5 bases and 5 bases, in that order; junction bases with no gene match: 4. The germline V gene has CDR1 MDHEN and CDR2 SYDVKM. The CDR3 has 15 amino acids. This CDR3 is CASSPRLAGDNEQFF. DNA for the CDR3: TGTGCCAGCAGTCCAAGACTAGCGGGAGACAATGAGCAGTTCTTC.

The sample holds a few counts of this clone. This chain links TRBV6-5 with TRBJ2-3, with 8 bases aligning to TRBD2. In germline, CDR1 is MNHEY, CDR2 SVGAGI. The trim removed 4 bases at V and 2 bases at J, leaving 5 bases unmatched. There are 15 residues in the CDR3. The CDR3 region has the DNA TGTGCCAGCAGTTTAAGCGGGAGTTACACAGATACGCAGTATTTT. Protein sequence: CASSLSGSYTDTQYF.

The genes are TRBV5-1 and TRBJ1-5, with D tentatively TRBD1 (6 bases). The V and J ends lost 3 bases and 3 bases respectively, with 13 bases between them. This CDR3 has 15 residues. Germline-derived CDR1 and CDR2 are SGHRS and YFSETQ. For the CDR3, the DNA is TGCGCCAGCAGCTCAACCGGACAGCCCAATCAGCCCCAGCATTTT. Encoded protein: CASSSTGQPNQPQHF.

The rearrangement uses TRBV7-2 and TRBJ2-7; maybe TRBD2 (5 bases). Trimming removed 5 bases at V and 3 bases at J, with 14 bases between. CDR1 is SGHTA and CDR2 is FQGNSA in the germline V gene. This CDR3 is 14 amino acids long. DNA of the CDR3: TGTGCCAGCAGCCCCCAGCGGTCTGGCTACGAGCAGTACTTC. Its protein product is CASSPQRSGYEQYF.

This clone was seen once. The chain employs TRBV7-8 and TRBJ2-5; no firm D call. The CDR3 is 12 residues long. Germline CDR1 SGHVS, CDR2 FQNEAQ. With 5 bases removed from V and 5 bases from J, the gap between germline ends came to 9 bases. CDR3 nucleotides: TGTGCCAGCAGCCTGAGTTGGGAGACCCAGTACTTC. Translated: CASSLSWETQYF.

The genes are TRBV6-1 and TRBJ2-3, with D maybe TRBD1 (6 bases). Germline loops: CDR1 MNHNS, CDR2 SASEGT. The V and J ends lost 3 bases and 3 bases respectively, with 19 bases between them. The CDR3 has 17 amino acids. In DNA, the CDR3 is TGTGCCAGCAGTGACAGGGGACATTGGGGACCTACAGATACGCAGTATTTT. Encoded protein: CASSDRGHWGPTDTQYF.

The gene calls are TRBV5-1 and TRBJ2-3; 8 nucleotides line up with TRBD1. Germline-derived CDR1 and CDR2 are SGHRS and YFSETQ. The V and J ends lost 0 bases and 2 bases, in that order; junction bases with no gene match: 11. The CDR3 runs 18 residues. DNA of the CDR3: TGCGCCAGCAGCTTGGTAGGACAGGGTGGGATCTTCACAGATACGCAGTATTTT. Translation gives CASSLVGQGGIFTDTQYF.

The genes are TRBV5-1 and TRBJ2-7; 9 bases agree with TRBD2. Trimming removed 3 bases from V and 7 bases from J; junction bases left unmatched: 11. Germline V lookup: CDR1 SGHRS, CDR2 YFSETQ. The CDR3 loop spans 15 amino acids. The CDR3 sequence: CASSSQTSGMWEQYF. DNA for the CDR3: TGCGCCAGCAGCTCCCAGACTAGCGGTATGTGGGAGCAGTACTTC.